This section outlines one TCR beta chain sequence together with its context. The antigen remains unidentified. These data originate in a study of cytomegalovirus exposure and HLA in healthy donors. General study findings and limits: Beyond CMV serostatus, there was no information to go on about immune exposure.

The study ran its PCR with 60 Vbeta and 13 Jbeta primers. Profiled with immunoSEQ multiplex PCR; TCRdb holds only in-frame clones, not every one. The table shows some 44,000 clones, with 87% occurring only once. V dropped 7 bases and J dropped 6 bases, with 12 bases sitting between them. The CDR3 has 12 amino acids. Germline CDR1 and CDR2: MNHEY and SVGAGI. The TCR comes from a woman aged 40 to 50 in good health and CMV-seropositive. Sequencing input: PBMCs. The chain recombines TRBV6-5 with TRBJ1-1; no clear D. CDR3 in amino acids: CASTKSHSEAFF. In nucleotides, the CDR3 is TGTGCCAGCACGAAGTCTCACTCTGAAGCTTTCTTT.